The subject of this entry is one T cell receptor (beta chain). The data derive from a study of blood T cell repertoires in COVID-19. The germline V gene has CDR1 MNHNY and CDR2 SVGAGI (reference sequence). The V end lost 2 bases, the J end lost 4 bases, and 5 bases lay between the germline ends. This CDR3 contains 12 residues. Measured with immunoSEQ multiplex PCR; TCRdb has only the in-frame clones, and not every one. The data contain 150,000 to 200,000 clones, 70% to 90% of them singletons. Sequencing was performed on peripheral blood. This TCR derives from a man aged 35 to 55 with active or convalescent COVID-19. The chain has TRBV6-6 and TRBJ1-1; the D is unclear. CDR3 sequence reads: CASSYTFTEAFF. Here the CDR3 DNA reads TGTGCCAGCAGTTACACATTCACTGAAGCTTTCTTT.